This paragraph reports one TCR beta chain. Its specificity is not known. A much bigger clone sits one base away, suggesting this may be a read error. The authors took blood RNA from unsorted whole blood and also extracted germline DNA. The CDR3 sequence is 12 residues long. Germline CDR1 reads MNHNS; CDR2 reads SASEGT. The V and J ends lost 7 bases and 7 bases respectively, with 13 bases between them. The record originates from a study of tumor-infiltrating lymphocytes in primary liver carcinoma. Turning to the study itself: Primary liver carcinoma in the patients was surgically resected. The number of productive TCRbeta reads per sample ranged from roughly 3.65 to 7.13 million and was similar across tissue types.

Study results and caveats: Without sorting, CD4+ versus CD8+ T cell repertoires were not compared.

TCR beta cDNA came from roughly 0.45 ug total RNA, primed with a constant-region primer. Construction of TCR beta libraries relied on three successive nested multiplex PCR rounds employing slightly modified ARM-PCR. Investigators reported that the first two PCR rounds, at 10 cycles each, used TRBV1-TRBV30 forward primers with a C-beta reverse primer. Using its own MiXCR run on the multiplex PCR reads, TCRdb lists one record per CDR3 protein. This table has fewer than 400,000 distinct CDR3 sequences, more than 55% appearing once. The sequence derives from a man between 35 and 55 years old with primary liver carcinoma and hepatitis B virus infection. The gene calls are TRBV6-1 and TRBJ1-1, with a tentative D call TRBD1 (6 bases). Sequenced input: peripheral blood. The CDR3 loop is CASTGGHNEAFF. CDR3 nucleotide sequence: TGTGCCAGCACCGGGGGCCACAATGAAGCTTTCTTT.